This TCR beta chain was sequenced for a study of CD8 T cells in Susac syndrome. The CDR3 sequence is 13 residues long. V gave up 3 bases and J gave up 8 bases, with 13 bases separating them. TCR beta sequences were obtained from blood CD8+ and CD4+ T cells. The CD8+ and CD4+ T cells were negatively isolated, with the TEMRA cells enriched by FACS. The RNA input was roughly 0.45 to 1 ug, and it was reverse transcribed with random hexamers. TCRdb ran MiXCR on the immunoSEQ multiplex PCR reads and lists one entry per CDR3 protein. The profile covers over 100,000 distinct CDR3 sequences, with roughly 95% appearing a single time and about 0.1% taken by the ten largest. Regarding this clonotype: The antigen remains unidentified.

Points from the study as a whole: The study recognized that the number of individuals in its TCR sequencing and HLA analysis was relatively small.

This TCR came from a human donor in good health. V is TRBV12-3 or TRBV12-4 and J is TRBJ1-2; D ambiguous. The specimen sequenced was CD4+ T cells from PBMCs. The DNA of the CDR3 is TGTGCCAGCAGTTTCCGGGATTATGGAGGCTACACCTTC. This translates into CASSFRDYGGYTF.